This is a list of T cell receptor beta chains from one sample in a study of T cells after yellow fever vaccination. A single record per CDR3 protein comes from TCRdb applying MiXCR to the 5' RACE reads. Here the sample spans 200,000 to 300,000 distinct CDR3 sequences, 10% to 15% being singletons. The specimen was CD4+ T cells sorted from PBMCs, collected 45 days after the yellow fever booster vaccination. These receptors were collected from a man younger than 45 who received the YFV17D yellow fever vaccine. The CDR3 runs from the conserved cysteine through the conserved F or W. The order of the fields is D gene, clone size, V gene, CDR3 length, J gene, CDR3 DNA, CDR3 protein. D genes are given only for firm matches. Rows may omit the clone size; those that give it use once, few, many or a size class.

>TRBD2|few|TRBV4-2|16|TRBJ2-3
TGTGCCAGCAGCCAAGTATACGGGAGGGACACAGATACGCAGTATTTT
CASSQVYGRDTDTQYF
>TRBD2|many|TRBV7-2|13|TRBJ2-1
TGTGCCAGCAGCCCAGGTGGGCGGGAGAGGCAGTTCTTC
CASSPGGRERQFF
>-|few|TRBV15|16|TRBJ2-1
TGTGCCACCAGCAGAGGGGCAGGGGATTCCTACAATGAGCAGTTCTTC
CATSRGAGDSYNEQFF
>-|-|TRBV6-2/TRBV6-3|12|TRBJ2-4
TGTGCCAGCAGCCAAGGACGGGACATTCAGTACTTC
CASSQGRDIQYF
>TRBD2|few|TRBV24-1|18|TRBJ2-1
TGTGCCACCAGCGTTACTAGCGGGAGAGGAGGCTCCTACAATGAGCAGTTCTTC
CATSVTSGRGGSYNEQFF
>TRBD2|few|TRBV5-1|16|TRBJ2-5
TGCGCCAGCAGCTCGGGACTAGCGGGAGGAATGGAGACCCAGTACTTC
CASSSGLAGGMETQYF
>-|few|TRBV20-1|14|TRBJ1-5
TGCAGTGCCAGCAAGGGCAGGGGTAATCAGCTCCAGCATTTT
CSASKGRGNQLQHF
>-|few|TRBV20-1|13|TRBJ1-2
TGCAGTGCTAGATTCCAGGGGAGTGATGGCTACACCTTC
CSARFQGSDGYTF
>-|few|TRBV7-9|13|TRBJ1-1
TGTGCCAGCCATAAGCAGACGAACACTGAAGCTTTCTTT
CASHKQTNTEAFF
>TRBD2|few|TRBV10-3|16|TRBJ2-1
TGTGCCATCAGGGTGACTAGCGGGAGGGGTAGCAATGAGCAGTTCTTC
CAIRVTSGRGSNEQFF
>-|-|TRBV9|17|TRBJ2-1
TGTGCCAGCAGCGCCCCTCCCTCTTCGGGCTCCTACAATGAGCAGTTCTTC
CASSAPPSSGSYNEQFF
>-|-|TRBV10-3|15|TRBJ1-5
TGTGCCATCAGTGAAGCTCAGGGGCGCAATCAGCCCCAGCATTTT
CAISEAQGRNQPQHF
>-|-|TRBV29-1|11|TRBJ2-7
TGCAGCGTGGTGGGCAGGGACAAGCAGTACTTC
CSVVGRDKQYF
>TRBD2|few|TRBV20-1|16|TRBJ2-2
TGCAGTGCTAGAGATCGTCTAGCGGTGGAGACTGGGGAGCTGTTTTTT
CSARDRLAVETGELFF
>TRBD1|-|TRBV30|13|TRBJ1-4
TGTGCCTGTTCCGGGACAGGGGGCCCAAAACTGTTTTTT
CACSGTGGPKLFF
>-|few|TRBV18|15|TRBJ1-1
TGTGCCAGCTCACCACCCGAGACAGCGAACACTGAAGCTTTCTTT
CASSPPETANTEAFF
>-|many|TRBV6-2/TRBV6-3|14|TRBJ1-1
TGTGCCAGCAGGAGGGGTGGAGGGAACACTGAAGCTTTCTTT
CASRRGGGNTEAFF
>-|-|TRBV7-9|13|TRBJ1-2
TGTGCCAGCAGCTTAAGTCATCTTTATGGCTACACCTTC
CASSLSHLYGYTF
>TRBD1|few|TRBV7-2|15|TRBJ2-7
TGTGCCAGCAGCTTAAACCAGGGGGCGCGGAGTGAGCAGTACTTC
CASSLNQGARSEQYF
>TRBD2|few|TRBV20-1|18|TRBJ2-1
TGCAGTGCTACAAGACAGGGGGGACTAGCGGGTCACTACAATGAGCAGTTCTTC
CSATRQGGLAGHYNEQFF
>TRBD1|few|TRBV29-1|13|TRBJ2-1
TGCAGCGTCGGACAGGACTCCTACAATGAGCAGTTCTTC
CSVGQDSYNEQFF
>TRBD1|many|TRBV7-2|13|TRBJ2-1
TGTGCCAGCAGCCGGGACAGAGACAATGAGCAGTTCTTC
CASSRDRDNEQFF
>-|-|TRBV7-2|15|TRBJ1-4
TGTGCCAGCAGCTTAGTGGCCCCAGCTAATGAAAAACTGTTTTTT
CASSLVAPANEKLFF
>-|many|TRBV6-1|15|TRBJ2-7
TGTGCCAGCAGTCGCCCCCGGGGCGAGTCCTACGAGCAGTACTTC
CASSRPRGESYEQYF
>-|once|TRBV19|13|TRBJ1-1
TGTGCCAGTAGTATGGTCAGGAACACTGAAGCTTTCTTT
CASSMVRNTEAFF
>-|few|TRBV5-4|15|TRBJ2-1
TGTGCCAGCAGCTCGGCAGCTAGTTCCTACAATGAGCAGTTCTTC
CASSSAASSYNEQFF
>TRBD1|few|TRBV4-3|15|TRBJ1-5
TGCGCCAGCAGCCAAGAAGCCTCTACAGGGGAGCCCCAGCATTTT
CASSQEASTGEPQHF
>TRBD2|-|TRBV5-6|17|TRBJ2-1
TGTGCCAGCAGCTTGAGGACTAGCTTCGTCCCGCAAGGTGAGCAGTTCTTC
CASSLRTSFVPQGEQFF
>TRBD1|few|TRBV4-2|18|TRBJ2-7
TGTGCCAGCAGCCCCGGGACAGGGGGGATAGACGAGTCCTACGAGCAGTACTTC
CASSPGTGGIDESYEQYF
>-|few|TRBV6-1|12|TRBJ1-1
TGTGCCAGCAGTGTTTTAGACACTGAAGCTTTCTTT
CASSVLDTEAFF
>-|few|TRBV7-3|13|TRBJ2-3
TGTGCCAGCAGCCCGGTTAGCACAGATACGCAGTATTTT
CASSPVSTDTQYF
>-|many|TRBV24-1|10|TRBJ2-1
TGTGCCACCAAGGGGCATGAGCAGTTCTTC
CATKGHEQFF
>-|-|TRBV5-1|12|TRBJ2-2
TGCGCCAGCAGCTTCGAGGTCGGGGAGCTGTTTTTT
CASSFEVGELFF
>-|many|TRBV7-3|13|TRBJ1-6
TGTGCCAGCAGCTTGGGGACCAATTCACCCCTCCACTTT
CASSLGTNSPLHF
>-|few|TRBV5-5|13|TRBJ1-5
TGTGCCAGCAGATTCCAGGAGAATCAGCCCCAGCATTTT
CASRFQENQPQHF
>-|-|TRBV20-1|15|TRBJ2-3
TGCAGTGCTAGAGTGGGGGGGCTTCTCACAGATACGCAGTATTTT
CSARVGGLLTDTQYF
>-|-|TRBV5-1|14|TRBJ2-3
TGCGCCAGTACCGACCAATCTAGCACAGATACGCAGTATTTT
CASTDQSSTDTQYF
>TRBD1|few|TRBV12-3/TRBV12-4|12|TRBJ2-2
TGTGCCAGCAGCCCTGACAGGGAGAGGCTGTTTTTT
CASSPDRERLFF
>TRBD1|few|TRBV28|14|TRBJ1-3
TGTGCCAGCAGTGGACAGGGCCGTGGAAACACCATATATTTT
CASSGQGRGNTIYF
>TRBD2|many|TRBV20-1|13|TRBJ2-1
TGCAGTGGGCGACTAGCACCATACAATGAGCAGTTCTTC
CSGRLAPYNEQFF
>-|few|TRBV28|13|TRBJ1-2
TGTGCCAGCAGTCGGACAGCTAACTATGGCTACACCTTC
CASSRTANYGYTF
>-|-|TRBV29-1|16|TRBJ2-1
TGCAGCGTTGAAACTCCCTCTGGAGCGGCCTACAATGAGCAGTTCTTC
CSVETPSGAAYNEQFF
>-|-|TRBV4-3|16|TRBJ2-5
TGCGCCAGCAGCCAAGATTGGGGGACTTTGGTGGAGACCCAGTACTTC
CASSQDWGTLVETQYF
>-|-|TRBV15|11|TRBJ1-1
TGTGCCACCAGCAGGGAAGGTGTTGCTTTCTTT
CATSREGVAFF
>-|-|TRBV7-9|12|TRBJ2-7
TGTGCCAGCAGCGCCCAAGGGTGGGAGCAGTACTTC
CASSAQGWEQYF
>-|-|TRBV5-1|13|TRBJ2-2
TGCGCCAGCAACTTACGGGGAACTGGGGAGCTGTTTTTT
CASNLRGTGELFF